Each of the 24 T cell receptor beta chains below was sequenced from the same sample in a study of blood T cell repertoires in COVID-19. Here immunoSEQ multiplex PCR was the method, and the copy in TCRdb shows in-frame clones only, minus some. In the table there are 150,000 to 180,000 clones, around 85% of which are singletons. The sample consisted of peripheral blood. The receptors stem from a man aged 55-75 years with COVID-19, enrolled during active disease.

This clone was observed once. The chain carries TRBV5-1 and TRBJ2-3, with D unresolved. V was cut by 0 bases and J by 5 bases, with 13 bases left in between. There are 15 residues in the CDR3. Germline V gene data show CDR1 as SGHRS and CDR2 as YFSETQ. In DNA form, the CDR3 reads TGCGCCAGCAGCTTGGCCGGCCCCCGCGGAGATACGCAGTATTTT. Translation gives CASSLAGPRGDTQYF.

The chain joins TRBV19 to TRBJ1-5, with D tentatively TRBD1 (6 bases). The V end lost 3 bases, the J end lost 4 bases, and 13 bases lay between the germline ends. Per germline, CDR1 LNHDA and CDR2 SQIVND (reference sequence). The CDR3 is 15 amino acids. The CDR3 sequence: CASSMQGFENQPQHF. In nucleotides, the CDR3 is TGTGCCAGTAGTATGCAGGGGTTCGAAAATCAGCCCCAGCATTTT.

This sequence joins TRBV28 and TRBJ1-2; 10 nucleotides line up with TRBD1. The germline V gene has CDR1 MDHEN and CDR2 SYDVKM. The CDR3 consists of 13 residues. J gave up 8 bases and V 6 bases, and 6 bases lay outside the gene matches. The CDR3 is CASRPGQGPGYTF. The CDR3 DNA sequence: TGTGCCAGCAGACCGGGACAGGGGCCCGGCTACACCTTC.

The V call is TRBV18, the J call TRBJ1-6, with D unclear. The CDR3 length is 13 residues. The V end lost 5 bases, the J end lost 8 bases, and 10 bases lay between the germline ends. From germline, CDR1 is KGHSH and CDR2 LQKENI. The CDR3 DNA reads TGTGCCAGCTCAACTAATAGAGATTCACCCCTCCACTTT. Translation gives CASSTNRDSPLHF. The full variable domain, its missing parts supplied by reference TRBV18 and TRBJ1-6, is NAGVMQNPRHLVRRRGQEARLRCSPMKGHSHVYWYRQLPEEGLKFMVYLQKENIIDESGMPKERFSAEFPKEGPSILRIQQVVRGDSAAYFCASSTNRDSPLHFGNGTRLTVT.

The V and J genes are TRBV7-2 and TRBJ1-3, with D maybe TRBD1 (5 bases). The V end lost 5 bases, the J end lost 0 bases, and 11 bases lay between the germline ends. The CDR3 sequence is 15 residues long. Germline CDR1 and CDR2: SGHTA and FQGNSA. CDR3 in DNA: TGTGCCAGCAGCCAAGGGGCCCTCTCTGGAAACACCATATATTTT. Translating it yields CASSQGALSGNTIYF.

V gene TRBV7-9 combines with J gene TRBJ2-3; 13 bases agree with TRBD2. The CDR3 totals 16 residues. Germline CDR1 SEHNR, CDR2 FQNEAQ (reference sequence). J was trimmed by 2 bases and V by 5 bases; bases with no gene match: 4. The CDR3 loop is CASSRGLAGTTDTQYF. CDR3 DNA sequence: TGTGCCAGCAGCAGGGGACTAGCGGGGACCACAGATACGCAGTATTTT.

This clone has just one count. The chain couples TRBV25-1 to TRBJ1-2; D gene ambiguous. The CDR3 contains 12 residues. Trimming stripped 2 bases from V and 4 bases from J, with 5 bases between. Germline CDR1 reads MGHDK; CDR2 reads SYGVNS. CDR3 protein: CASSEASYGYTF. The CDR3 DNA sequence: TGTGCCAGCAGTGAAGCTAGCTATGGCTACACCTTC.

The chain recombines TRBV2 with TRBJ2-1, with 7 bases matching TRBD2. The J segment lost 0 bases and the V segment lost 4 bases, leaving 3 bases of the junction unmatched. The germline gives CDR1 SNHLY, CDR2 FYNNEI. This CDR3 comprises 15 residues. CDR3: CASSAKRDSYNEQFF. DNA for the CDR3: TGTGCCAGCAGTGCCAAGCGGGACTCCTACAATGAGCAGTTCTTC.

The rearrangement uses TRBV30 and TRBJ1-1; possibly TRBD1 for D (5 bases). Germline CDR1 is GTSNPN and CDR2 is SVGIG (reference sequence). V was trimmed by 5 bases and J by 4 bases, leaving 17 bases between them. This CDR3 is 14 amino acids long. The CDR3 loop reads CAWGPGPRGTEAFF. CDR3 DNA: TGTGCCTGGGGCCCGGGTCCTAGGGGCACTGAAGCTTTCTTT.

The V call is TRBV3-1 (or the pseudogene TRBV3-2), the J call TRBJ2-7; 9 bases align to TRBD2. The trim removed 0 bases at V and 5 bases at J, leaving 8 bases unmatched. This CDR3 comprises 16 residues. CDR1 is LGHDT and CDR2 is YNNKEL in the germline V gene (reference sequence). The CDR3 here is CASSQDKAGGPHEQYF. The CDR3 bases are TGTGCCAGCAGCCAAGATAAGGCGGGAGGGCCCCACGAGCAGTACTTC.

The V call is TRBV4-1, the J call TRBJ2-1; TRBD1 agrees at 8 bases. The CDR3 is 17 amino acids. CDR1 is MGHRA and CDR2 is YSYEKL in the germline V gene. The junction had 15 bases not matched to a gene; V was cut back by 4 bases and J by 7 bases. CDR3 protein: CASSPGRRTGIVNEQFF. As DNA, the CDR3 is TGCGCCAGCAGCCCGGGGCGCCGGACAGGGATTGTAAATGAGCAGTTCTTC.

The rearrangement uses TRBV6-5 and TRBJ2-7; 9 bases agree with TRBD2. V lost 0 bases and J lost 3; bases outside the gene matches: 3. This CDR3 contains 15 residues. CDR1 is MNHEY, CDR2 SVGAGI, per germline. The chain's CDR3 is CASSYSGSGGYEQYF. CDR3 in DNA: TGTGCCAGCAGTTACTCGGGTAGCGGGGGCTACGAGCAGTACTTC.

The rearrangement joins TRBV10-3 to TRBJ1-2, with TRBD1 identical over 7 bases. There are 15 residues in the CDR3. V dropped 6 bases and J dropped 1; count of bases not matched to a gene: 8. Germline V gene sequence: CDR1 ENHRY, CDR2 SYGVKD. The CDR3 here is CAISQETGFNYGYTF. CDR3 bases: TGTGCCATCAGCCAAGAGACAGGGTTTAACTATGGCTACACCTTC.

CDR3 nucleotides: TGTGCCAGCAGAAAAGGGACAGGGGGCGAGTATGGCTACACCTTC. Translated: CASRKGTGGEYGYTF. The rearrangement joins TRBV6-6 to TRBJ1-2; TRBD1 agrees at 12 bases. CDR1 and CDR2 (germline): MNHNY, SVGAGI (reference sequence). Trimming took 6 bases from V and 5 from J; bases not matched to a gene: 7. This CDR3 has 15 residues.

This clone was found a few times. The V gene is TRBV7-2, the J gene TRBJ2-7; D might be TRBD2 (6 bases). Germline CDR1 SGHTA, CDR2 FQGNSA. The CDR3 totals 15 residues. Between the trimmed V and J ends, which lost 8 bases and 6 bases, there was a span of 23 bases. The CDR3 sequence: CASDGGTLGSGEQYF. CDR3 nucleotide sequence: TGTGCCAGCGATGGGGGGACCTTAGGATCGGGCGAGCAGTACTTC.

The chain combines TRBV7-3 with TRBJ2-6, with a weak D call TRBD1 (6 bases). Looked up from germline, CDR1 is SGHTA and CDR2 is FQGTGA. The CDR3 contains 16 residues. Trimming took off 5 bases at V and 1 base at J, with 12 bases between the two ends. The CDR3 nucleotides read TGTGCCAGCAGCGCCAACACAGGGTCTGGGGCCAACGTCCTGACTTTC. Amino acids: CASSANTGSGANVLTF. The entire variable domain, with the rest obtained from reference TRBV7-3 and TRBJ2-6, is as follows: GAGVSQTPSNKVTEKGKYVELRCDPISGHTALYWYRQSLGQGPEFLIYFQGTGAADDSGLPNDRFFAVRPEGSVSTLKIQRTERGDSAVYLCASSANTGSGANVLTFGAGSRLTVL.

The chain couples TRBV28 to TRBJ1-5, with D maybe TRBD1 (6 bases). The CDR3 sequence is 12 residues long. Per the germline V gene, CDR1 is MDHEN and CDR2 is SYDVKM. Trimming pared 10 bases from V and 3 bases from J, leaving 10 bases between. CDR3 region: CATQGPNQPQHF. The CDR3 DNA sequence: TGTGCCACACAGGGCCCCAATCAGCCCCAGCATTTT.

The chain uses TRBV20-1 and TRBJ2-1, with D possibly matching TRBD2 (7 bases). Germline V CDR1 and CDR2: DFQATT, SNEGSKA (reference sequence). The CDR3 contains 15 residues. V lost 3 bases and J lost 7, with 19 bases in between. For the CDR3, the DNA is TGCAGTGCTAGTCCCCGGGGGGCGGTGGGGAATGAGCAGTTCTTC. Translated, it gives CSASPRGAVGNEQFF.

This clone was recorded once. The chain has TRBV5-4 and TRBJ2-4; D is possibly TRBD1 (5 bases). V was cut by 3 bases and J by 8 bases, with 18 bases left in between. CDR1 and CDR2 from the germline V gene are SGHNT and YYREEE (reference sequence). This CDR3 has 15 amino acids. For the CDR3, the DNA is TGTGCCAGCAGCTCAGGAGCTCAGGGCACCGACATTCAGTACTTC. Residues: CASSSGAQGTDIQYF.

The rearrangement joins TRBV18 to TRBJ2-7, with 9 bases lining up with TRBD1. The CDR3 consists of 14 residues. J lost 7 bases, V lost 3 bases, and 7 bases had no gene match. CDR1 is KGHSH and CDR2 is LQKENI in the germline V gene. The CDR3 nucleotides are TGTGCCAGCTCACCTACAGGGGGCGCAAGGGAGCAGTACTTC. This encodes CASSPTGGAREQYF.

The chain joins TRBV7-3 to TRBJ1-4; no reliable D call. This CDR3 is built from 15 residues. With 0 bases removed from V and 5 bases from J, the gap between germline ends came to 10 bases. Germline assignment: CDR1 SGHTA and CDR2 FQGTGA. CDR3 coding DNA: TGTGCCAGCAGCTTAACCGGGAGGGTGAATGAAAAACTGTTTTTT. Translation gives CASSLTGRVNEKLFF.

The chain uses TRBV5-1 and TRBJ1-3; possible D gene TRBD1, 5 bases. CDR3 length equals 18 residues. Germline V CDR1 and CDR2: SGHRS, YFSETQ. V was clipped by 0 bases and J by 3 bases, with 19 bases between them. The CDR3 region has the DNA TGCGCCAGCAGCTTGGTAGGGGCGCGGATGATTGATGGAAACACCATATATTTT. Amino acid sequence: CASSLVGARMIDGNTIYF.

The J gene is TRBJ2-1, the V gene TRBV12-3 or TRBV12-4; 7 bases fit TRBD2. J lost 11 bases, V lost 3 bases, and 4 bases had no gene match. CDR3 length: 12 residues. The DNA of the CDR3 is TGTGCCAGCAGTTTCCTAGCGGAGAAGCAGTTCTTC. Its translation is CASSFLAEKQFF.

The chain joins TRBV11-1 to TRBJ2-7; 8 nucleotides match TRBD1. The V gene end was trimmed by 5 bases and the J gene end by 3 bases; junction bases not matched to a gene: 6. The CDR3 sequence is 14 residues long. The V gene's germline CDR1 is SGHAT and CDR2 FQDESV (reference sequence). The CDR3 spells CASSGLGQGYEQYF. For the CDR3, the DNA is TGTGCCAGCAGCGGGCTTGGACAGGGCTACGAGCAGTACTTC.